The next 18 T cell receptor beta chains were all read from a single sample in a study of blood T cell repertoires in COVID-19. The data were produced by immunoSEQ multiplex PCR, yet TCRdb's version contains in-frame clones alone and is incomplete. The table lists approximately 260,000 clones, approximately 88% of them singletons, with approximately 2% in the top ten. Sequencing used peripheral blood. The source is a man between 50 and 59 years old with acute or convalescent COVID-19.

J is TRBJ1-4 and V is TRBV5-1; 7 nucleotides align to TRBD1. Germline CDR1 and CDR2: SGHRS and YFSETQ. The trim removed 2 bases at V and 5 bases at J, leaving 6 bases unmatched. The CDR3 consists of 15 residues. CDR3 sequence reads: CASSFSGGENEKLFF. The CDR3 DNA sequence: TGCGCCAGCAGCTTTTCAGGGGGTGAAAATGAAAAACTGTTTTTT.

This CDR3 is CASSEQGGGYEQYF. CDR3 sequence (DNA): TGCGCCAGCAGCGAACAGGGTGGTGGTTACGAGCAGTACTTC. V usage is TRBV5-1 and J usage is TRBJ2-7, with D perhaps matching TRBD1 (6 bases). V lost 4 bases and J 4 bases, leaving 15 bases between the germline ends. From germline, CDR1 is SGHRS and CDR2 YFSETQ. This CDR3 is built from 14 residues.

This clone was picked up one time. V and J are TRBV11-3 and TRBJ2-3; D may be TRBD1 (5 bases). The germline CDR1 and CDR2 sequences are SGHNT and YENEEA. The CDR3 consists of 12 residues. V shed 5 bases and J shed 5 bases, with 8 bases lying between them. The CDR3 DNA reads as TGTGCCAGCAGCGCTACAGGAGATACGCAGTATTTT. This translates into CASSATGDTQYF.

The CDR3 protein is CASNGDSASYGYTF. The CDR3 DNA reads TGTGCCAGCAACGGGGACAGCGCCAGCTATGGCTACACCTTC. J is TRBJ1-2 and V is TRBV2, with TRBD1 matching over 7 bases. This CDR3 contains 14 residues. Germline V gives CDR1 SNHLY, CDR2 FYNNEI. The J segment lost 4 bases and the V segment lost 7 bases, leaving 9 bases of the junction unmatched.

The sample holds a few counts of this clone. The chain is built from TRBV2 and TRBJ2-1; the D gene is possibly TRBD1 (6 bases). Germline V gene lookup returns CDR1 SNHLY and CDR2 FYNNEI. V lost 6 bases, J lost 5 bases, and 17 bases lay in between. The CDR3 consists of 15 residues. CDR3 region: CASSPTGTPDNEQFF. CDR3 sequence (DNA): TGTGCCAGCAGCCCGACAGGAACCCCCGACAATGAGCAGTTCTTC.

Of note for this clone: Other DNA sequences within the sample encode an identical CDR3. The V and J genes are TRBV19 and TRBJ2-7; TRBD1 agrees at 8 bases. The CDR3 runs 14 residues. The trim removed 6 bases at V and 6 bases at J, leaving 10 bases unmatched. The germline gives CDR1 LNHDA, CDR2 SQIVND (reference sequence). This CDR3 reads CASRTGQGVGEQYF. The CDR3 DNA reads TGTGCCAGTAGGACTGGACAGGGTGTTGGCGAGCAGTACTTC.

The chain combines TRBV6-5 with TRBJ1-2; tentative D call: TRBD1 (6 bases). Trimming pared 6 bases from V and 2 bases from J, leaving 10 bases between. The CDR3 is 13 amino acids. CDR1 is MNHEY, CDR2 SVGAGI, per germline. DNA for the CDR3: TGTGCCAGCAGCGGGACAACAAACTATGGCTACACCTTC. Residues: CASSGTTNYGYTF.

This clone was observed a few times. J is TRBJ2-7 and V is TRBV28; tentative D call: TRBD1 (6 bases). Trimming took 3 bases from V and 2 from J, leaving 14 bases between them. The CDR3 is 15 amino acids. Per the germline V gene, CDR1 is MDHEN and CDR2 is SYDVKM. CDR3 nucleotides: TGTGCCAGCAGTTTTGTCACGGGACAAGCCTACGAGCAGTACTTC. Translation: CASSFVTGQAYEQYF.

DNA for the CDR3: TGTGCCATCAGTGAGACTGGGACAGTCTATGGCTACACCTTC. Its protein product is CAISETGTVYGYTF. The rearrangement uses TRBV10-3 and TRBJ1-2; TRBD1 agrees at 7 bases. The CDR3 sequence is 14 residues long. The V gene end was trimmed by 2 bases and the J gene end by 4 bases; junction bases not matched to a gene: 4. Per the germline V gene, CDR1 is ENHRY and CDR2 is SYGVKD.

The chain carries TRBV6-5 and TRBJ1-5; maybe TRBD1 (5 bases). Trimming removed 5 bases from V and 7 bases from J, with 15 bases in between. The CDR3 is made up of 14 amino acids. The germline CDR1 and CDR2 sequences are MNHEY and SVGAGI. The DNA for the CDR3 is TGTGCCAGCAGTCGCGGGACCGAGGAGCAGCCCCAGCATTTT. Protein product: CASSRGTEEQPQHF.

This clone was seen a single time. This chain uses TRBV4-1 with TRBJ1-4; 8 bases match TRBD1. Germline values: CDR1 MGHRA, CDR2 YSYEKL. The V and J ends lost 0 bases and 5 bases, in that order; junction bases with no gene match: 5. The CDR3 contains 16 residues. The CDR3 protein is CASSQDGDRLNEKLFF. Here the CDR3 DNA reads TGCGCCAGCAGCCAAGATGGGGACAGGCTGAATGAAAAACTGTTTTTT.

This chain joins TRBV5-4 and TRBJ1-1, with a weak D call TRBD1 (5 bases). The germline V and J ends were trimmed by 0 bases and 0 bases, with 9 bases remaining between them. Germline V gene lookup returns CDR1 SGHNT and CDR2 YYREEE (reference sequence). The CDR3 is made up of 15 amino acids. The CDR3 nucleotides read TGTGCCAGCAGCTTGGGTGGGGCTCTGAACACTGAAGCTTTCTTT. Amino acid sequence: CASSLGGALNTEAFF.

This clone was observed once. The chain combines TRBV5-1 with TRBJ2-7; the match to TRBD2 covers 16 bases. Germline CDR1 SGHRS, CDR2 YFSETQ. The length of the CDR3 is 17 residues. Trimming at V came to 4 bases and at J to 2 bases, leaving 6 bases not matched to a gene. Here the CDR3 DNA reads TGCGCCAGCAGCACCGGGACTAGCGGGGGGGCCGCCTACGAGCAGTACTTC. Its translation: CASSTGTSGGAAYEQYF.

As concerns this clone: A read error may produce the germline difference seen at one junction end. The chain joins TRBV9 to TRBJ2-2, with TRBD1 matching 10 bases. Germline V CDR1 and CDR2: SGDLS, YYNGEE. The CDR3 has 16 amino acids. The CDR3 bases are TGTGCCAGCAGCAACCGACAGGGGGCGAATACCGGGGAGCTGTTTTTT. It translates to CASSNRQGANTGELFF.

This chain links TRBV27 with TRBJ1-1, with 8 bases matching TRBD1. This CDR3 has 15 amino acids. J was trimmed by 11 bases and V by 6 bases; bases with no gene match: 17. In germline, CDR1 is MNHEY, CDR2 SMNVEV (reference sequence). The chain's CDR3 is CASRRPGQAEVEAFF. CDR3 DNA: TGTGCCAGCAGACGCCCGGGACAGGCGGAGGTGGAGGCTTTCTTT.

To note about this clone: A read error may account for a junction end that differs from germline. V is TRBV29-1 and J is TRBJ1-2, with D hard to call. Germline V gene data show CDR1 as SQVTM and CDR2 as ANQGSEA. The CDR3 has 14 amino acids. CDR3 in amino acids: CSVQAHLYLYDYTF. CDR3 DNA sequence: TGCAGCGTCCAGGCTCACTTGTACCTTTATGACTACACCTTC.

This clone was seen only once. The V and J genes are TRBV10-3 and TRBJ2-3; 9 bases line up with TRBD2. Trimming at V came to 4 bases and at J to 2 bases, leaving 4 bases not matched to a gene. CDR1 is ENHRY, CDR2 SYGVKD, per germline. The CDR3 totals 15 residues. CDR3 bases: TGTGCCATCAGTGGGGTAGCGGGGGCCACAGATACGCAGTATTTT. The encoded protein is CAISGVAGATDTQYF.

This sequence joins TRBV11-2 and TRBJ2-7; D unclear. V was trimmed by 4 bases and J by 3 bases, leaving 19 bases between them. The CDR3 length is 16 residues. Germline CDR1 is SGHAT and CDR2 is FQNNGV. The CDR3 DNA reads as TGTGCCAGCAGCTCATATGGAGCCCTCCACCTCTACGAGCAGTACTTC. Amino acids: CASSSYGALHLYEQYF.